This is a list of T cell receptor beta chains from one sample in a study of T cells in Graves' hyperthyroidism and ophthalmopathy. TCRdb ran MiXCR on the multiplex PCR reads and lists one entry per CDR3 protein. The sample carries around 450,000 distinct CDR3 sequences, approximately 14% recorded once. The material sequenced was blood. Receptors were obtained from a woman aged 18-29 years with Graves' hyperthyroidism. Each CDR3 is given with its conserved first and last residue. The D gene is left open where the match is weak. The size entry is marked missing in some rows and otherwise reads once, few, many or a size class.

J,D,V,size,CDR3,DNA
TRBJ2-5,TRBD1,TRBV20-1,many,CSATQGAGETQYF,TGCAGTGCCACGCAGGGGGCGGGGGAGACCCAGTACTTC
TRBJ2-7,NA,TRBV29-1,NA,CSVVGQGGSYEQYF,TGCAGCGTTGTGGGCCAGGGGGGATCCTACGAGCAGTACTTC
TRBJ1-2,TRBD1,TRBV28,NA,CASSPPNPGQGGYTF,TGTGCCAGCAGTCCTCCGAACCCCGGACAGGGCGGCTACACCTTC
TRBJ1-5,NA,TRBV28,NA,CASSLRAGGQPQHF,TGTGCCAGCAGTTTACGGGCCGGGGGACAGCCCCAGCATTTT
TRBJ1-2,TRBD1,TRBV5-1,many,CASSLTGALEYGYTF,TGCGCCAGCAGCTTGACAGGGGCCCTCGAGTATGGCTACACCTTC
TRBJ2-1,TRBD2,TRBV11-2,many,CASSPGGAGAEQFF,TGTGCCAGCAGCCCCGGGGGAGCGGGAGCTGAGCAGTTCTTC
TRBJ2-5,NA,TRBV30,many,CAWRPAGRKETQYF,TGTGCCTGGCGACCGGCAGGGAGAAAAGAGACCCAGTACTTC
TRBJ1-5,NA,TRBV5-6,NA,CASSLSRAFQYQPQHF,TGTGCCAGCAGCTTGTCTCGGGCTTTCCAGTATCAGCCCCAGCATTTT
TRBJ1-3,NA,TRBV12-3/TRBV12-4,few,CASRGTPGNTIYF,TGTGCCAGCAGGGGGACCCCTGGAAACACCATATATTTT
TRBJ2-5,NA,TRBV7-3,many,CASSSNQETQYF,TGTGCCAGCAGCTCCAACCAAGAGACCCAGTACTTC
TRBJ2-7,TRBD2,TRBV10-2,NA,CASSERGRVGEQYF,TGCGCCAGCAGTGAGCGGGGGAGGGTAGGGGAGCAGTACTTC
TRBJ2-1,NA,TRBV27,NA,CASSSGTRVAYEQFF,TGTGCCAGCAGTTCCGGGACCCGCGTGGCCTACGAGCAGTTCTTC
TRBJ1-2,TRBD1,TRBV5-1,many,CASSLFSDRKSGYTF,TGCGCCAGCAGCCTCTTTTCGGACAGGAAATCTGGCTACACCTTC
TRBJ1-1,NA,TRBV15,many,CATRRGVNTEAFF,TGTGCCACACGCCGGGGGGTGAACACTGAAGCTTTCTTT
TRBJ2-5,NA,TRBV28,NA,CASSLRQSRAGETQYF,TGTGCCAGCAGTTTACGCCAAAGCCGGGCAGGAGAGACCCAGTACTTC
TRBJ1-5,NA,TRBV6-1,many,CASSLWTENQPQHF,TGTGCCAGCAGTCTATGGACAGAGAATCAGCCCCAGCATTTT
TRBJ2-7,NA,TRBV7-9,many,CASSLPQGSYEQYF,TGTGCCAGCAGCTTGCCACAGGGTTCCTACGAGCAGTACTTC
TRBJ2-1,TRBD2,TRBV15,many,CATSRSLAGGSYNEQFF,TGTGCCACCAGCAGATCACTAGCGGGGGGGTCCTACAATGAGCAGTTCTTC
TRBJ2-3,NA,TRBV6-1,many,CASSLRGRPSTDTQYF,TGTGCCAGCAGTCTTAGGGGGAGACCTAGCACAGATACGCAGTATTTT
TRBJ2-7,TRBD2,TRBV10-2,many,CASSDPPTAGEQYF,TGCGCCAGCAGTGACCCGCCGACAGCGGGGGAGCAGTACTTC
TRBJ1-6,NA,TRBV3-1,few,CASSRALGNSPLHF,TGTGCCAGCAGCCGAGCACTGGGTAATTCACCCCTCCACTTT
TRBJ1-5,NA,TRBV4-1,NA,CASSQGIGTYQPQHF,TGCGCCAGCAGCCAAGGTATAGGGACATATCAGCCCCAGCATTTT
TRBJ2-3,NA,TRBV20-1,many,CSARGTASTDTQYF,TGCAGTGCTAGAGGAACGGCTAGCACAGATACGCAGTATTTT
TRBJ2-2,TRBD2,TRBV20-1,many,CSAIAGGSTGELFF,TGCAGTGCGATAGCGGGGGGTAGCACCGGGGAGCTGTTTTTT
TRBJ2-7,TRBD2,TRBV4-1,NA,CASSQDRASGGPYEQYF,TGCGCCAGCAGCCAAGATAGGGCTAGCGGAGGTCCCTACGAGCAGTACTTC